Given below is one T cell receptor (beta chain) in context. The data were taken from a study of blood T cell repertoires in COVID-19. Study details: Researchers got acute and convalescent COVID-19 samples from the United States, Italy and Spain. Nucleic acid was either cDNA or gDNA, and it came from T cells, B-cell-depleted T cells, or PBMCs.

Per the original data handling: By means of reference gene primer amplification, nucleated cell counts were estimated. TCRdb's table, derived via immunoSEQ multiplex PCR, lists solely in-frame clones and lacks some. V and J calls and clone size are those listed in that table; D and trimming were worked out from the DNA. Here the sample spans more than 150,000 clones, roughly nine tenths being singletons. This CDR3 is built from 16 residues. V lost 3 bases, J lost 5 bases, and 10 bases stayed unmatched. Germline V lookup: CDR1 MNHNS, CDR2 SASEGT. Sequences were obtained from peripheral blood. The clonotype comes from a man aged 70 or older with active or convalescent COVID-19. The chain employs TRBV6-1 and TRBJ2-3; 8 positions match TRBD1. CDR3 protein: CASSEGDRPWGDTQYF. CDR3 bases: TGTGCCAGCAGTGAGGGGGACAGGCCCTGGGGAGATACGCAGTATTTT.